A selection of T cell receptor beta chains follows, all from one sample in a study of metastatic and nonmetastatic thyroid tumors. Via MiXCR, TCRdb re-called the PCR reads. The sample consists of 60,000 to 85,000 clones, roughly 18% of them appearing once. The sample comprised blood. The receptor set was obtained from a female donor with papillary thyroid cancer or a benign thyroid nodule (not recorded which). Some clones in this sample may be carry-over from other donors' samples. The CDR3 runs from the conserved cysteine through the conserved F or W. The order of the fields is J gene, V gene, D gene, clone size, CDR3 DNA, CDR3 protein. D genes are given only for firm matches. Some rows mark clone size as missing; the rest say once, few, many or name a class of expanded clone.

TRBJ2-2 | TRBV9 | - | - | TGTGCCAGCAGCGTAGGATGGAAGGCCGGGGATCTGTTTTTT | CASSVGWKAGDLFF
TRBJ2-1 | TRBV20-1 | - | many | TGCAGTGCTAGAGAGTTAACAGGCTCAGGCAATGAGCAGTTCTTC | CSARELTGSGNEQFF
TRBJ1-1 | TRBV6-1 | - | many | TGTGCCAGCAGATCTCGGGGGGCTGAAGCTTTCTTT | CASRSRGAEAFF
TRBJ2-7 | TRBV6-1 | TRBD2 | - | TGTGCCAGCAGTGAAGCCGTAGTGCTAGCGGGAGCTTCCTACGAGCAGTACTTC | CASSEAVVLAGASYEQYF
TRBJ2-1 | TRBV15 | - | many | TGTGCCACCAGCAGAGGCGGAGATGAGCAGTTCTTC | CATSRGGDEQFF
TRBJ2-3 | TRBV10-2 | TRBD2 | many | TGCGCCAGCCGAGGGACTAGCGGGAGTACAGATACGCAGTATTTT | CASRGTSGSTDTQYF
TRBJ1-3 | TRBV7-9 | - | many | TGTGCCAGCAGCTTAGAAGCTGGAAACACCATATATTTT | CASSLEAGNTIYF
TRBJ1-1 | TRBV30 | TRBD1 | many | TGTGCCTGGAGTGTAGGGGACAGGCGTGAAGCTTTCTTT | CAWSVGDRREAFF
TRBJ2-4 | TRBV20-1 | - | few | TGCAGTGCTCTCCACCGGCAGGGAGCCAAAAACATTCAGTACTTC | CSALHRQGAKNIQYF
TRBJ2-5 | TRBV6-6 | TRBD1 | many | TGTGCCAGCAGTTACAGGGGGCTAGGGGAGACCCAGTACTTC | CASSYRGLGETQYF
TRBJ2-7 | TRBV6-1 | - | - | TGTGCCAGCACCCTGGGGTCAACCTACGGGCAGTACTTC | CASTLGSTYGQYF
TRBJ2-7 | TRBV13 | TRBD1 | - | TGTGCCAGCAGCCCCCCATCCGGGACAGAGGGGACAGACGAGCAGTACTTC | CASSPPSGTEGTDEQYF
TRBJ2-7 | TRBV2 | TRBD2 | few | TGTGCCAGCCTTGGCGCGGGAGGGCCCAAGGACGAGCAGTACTTC | CASLGAGGPKDEQYF
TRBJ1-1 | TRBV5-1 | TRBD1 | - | TGCGCCAGCAGCCGAGGGGGCGCGAGCACTGAAGCTTTCTTT | CASSRGGASTEAFF
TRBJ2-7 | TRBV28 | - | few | TGTGCCAGCAGTGTTACCTACGAGCAGTACTTC | CASSVTYEQYF
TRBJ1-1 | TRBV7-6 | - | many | TGTGCCAGCAGCTTAGGAGACAGCACTGAAGCTTTCTTT | CASSLGDSTEAFF
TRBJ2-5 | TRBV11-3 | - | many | TGTGCCAGCAGCTTAGGTCTGCAGGGTCGAGAGACCCAGTACTTC | CASSLGLQGRETQYF
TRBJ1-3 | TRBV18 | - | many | TGTGCCAGCTCACCACCGGGACCAACTGGAAACACCATATATTTT | CASSPPGPTGNTIYF
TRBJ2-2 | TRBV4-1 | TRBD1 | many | TGCGCCAGCAGCCAAGAAAACAGGGGGCGTTTTGCCGGGGAGCTGTTTTTT | CASSQENRGRFAGELFF
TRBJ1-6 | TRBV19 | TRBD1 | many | TGTGCCAGTAGTATAGGGACAGGTATTAATTCACCCCTCCACTTT | CASSIGTGINSPLHF
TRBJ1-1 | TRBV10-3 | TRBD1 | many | TGTGCCATCAGTGGTACAGGGGGCACAACGCATGAAGCTTTCTTT | CAISGTGGTTHEAFF
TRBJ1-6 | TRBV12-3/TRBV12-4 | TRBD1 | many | TGTGCCAGCAGTTTAGGGTCTGACAGGGATGCTTCACCCCTCCACTTT | CASSLGSDRDASPLHF
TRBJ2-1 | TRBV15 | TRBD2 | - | TGTGCCACCTGGGAGGCGGGAGACAATGAGCAGCTCTTC | CATWEAGDNEQLF
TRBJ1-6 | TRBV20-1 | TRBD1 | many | TGCAGTGTCCCGGGACAGGGGAATTCACCCCTCCACTTT | CSVPGQGNSPLHF
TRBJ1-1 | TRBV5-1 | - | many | TGCGCCAGCAGCTTGAATCCTATCCCCACTGAAGCTTTCTTT | CASSLNPIPTEAFF
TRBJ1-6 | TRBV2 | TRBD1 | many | TGTGCCAGCAGCCCGCGCCCAGGGGGGGGTCAGGGGTATAATTCACCCCTCCACTTT | CASSPRPGGGQGYNSPLHF
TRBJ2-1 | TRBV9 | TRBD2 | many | TGTGCCAGCAGCGTAGGCGGGGGCTCCTACAATGAGCAGTTCTTC | CASSVGGGSYNEQFF
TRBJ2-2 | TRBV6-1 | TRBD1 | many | TGTGCCAGCACGGGACAGAAGTACGGGGAGCTGTTTTTT | CASTGQKYGELFF
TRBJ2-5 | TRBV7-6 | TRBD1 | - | TGTGCCAGCAGCCCCGGGACAGGGGGTAACCAAGAGACCCAGTACTTC | CASSPGTGGNQETQYF
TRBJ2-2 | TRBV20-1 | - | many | TGCAGTGCTAGAGGCTGGTCAGTCACCGGGGAGCTGTTTTTT | CSARGWSVTGELFF
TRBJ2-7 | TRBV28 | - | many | TGTGCCAGCAGTTTCAGTTGGGGGGGACAAGGGTACGAGCAGTACTTC | CASSFSWGGQGYEQYF
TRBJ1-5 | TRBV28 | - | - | TGTGCCAGCAGTTTTGGGCTCGGACTTAGCAATCAGCCCCAGCATTTT | CASSFGLGLSNQPQHF
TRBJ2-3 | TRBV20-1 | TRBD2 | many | TGCAGTGCCCCGGGACTAGCGGAACGAGATACGCAGTATTTT | CSAPGLAERDTQYF
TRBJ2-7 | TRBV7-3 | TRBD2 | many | TGTGCCAGCAGCCCCCTGGGAGGGGTATCCGAGCAGTACTTC | CASSPLGGVSEQYF
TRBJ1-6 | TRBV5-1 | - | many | TGCGCCAGCAGCTTGCAGCGACCTGCTAATTCACCCCTCCACTTT | CASSLQRPANSPLHF
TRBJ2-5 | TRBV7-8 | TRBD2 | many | TGTGCCAGCAGCTTAGGCCCTAGCGGGACCGTCAAAGAGACCCAGTACTTC | CASSLGPSGTVKETQYF
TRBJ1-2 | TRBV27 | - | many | TGTGCCAGCAGTCCTCTTACAGATACTAACTATGGCTACACCTTC | CASSPLTDTNYGYTF
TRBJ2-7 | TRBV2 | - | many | TGTGCCAGCAGCTACACAGGAGACGAGCAGTACTTC | CASSYTGDEQYF
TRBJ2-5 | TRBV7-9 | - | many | TGTGCCAGCAGCTTAAGCCAACAAGAGACCCAGTACTTC | CASSLSQQETQYF
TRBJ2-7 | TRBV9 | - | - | TGTGCCAGCAGCTTACGGGACTCTACTAACGAGCAGTACTTC | CASSLRDSTNEQYF
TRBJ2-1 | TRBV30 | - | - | TGTGCCCGGTGTGGGCCAGCGGGTCGCAATGAGCAGTTCTTC | CARCGPAGRNEQFF
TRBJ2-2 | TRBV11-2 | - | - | TGTGCCAGCAGCTTAGATCTAATAAGGGGGGGCACCGGTGAGCTGTTTTTT | CASSLDLIRGGTGELFF
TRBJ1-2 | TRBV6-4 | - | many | TGTGCCAGCAGTGAGGGGAGTGCTCATGGCTACACCTTC | CASSEGSAHGYTF
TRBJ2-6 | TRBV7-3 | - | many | TGTGCCAGCAGCTTAAGTGGAGACTCTGGGGCCAACGTCCTGACTTTC | CASSLSGDSGANVLTF
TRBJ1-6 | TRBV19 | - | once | TGTGCCAGTAGTCTCCTCCGGGACTCAGGAGGGGCACCCCTCCACTTT | CASSLLRDSGGAPLHF
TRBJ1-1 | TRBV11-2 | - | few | TGTGCCAGCAGCTTAGTGGTGAACACTGAAGCTTTCTTT | CASSLVVNTEAFF
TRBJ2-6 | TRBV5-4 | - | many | TGTGCCAGCAGCTGGGGGGTTTCTGGGGCCAACGTCCTGACTTTC | CASSWGVSGANVLTF
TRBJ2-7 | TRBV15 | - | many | TGTGCCACCAGCAGAGATCCGGGAGTGGGTTACGAGCAGTACTTC | CATSRDPGVGYEQYF
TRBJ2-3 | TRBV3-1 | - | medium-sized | TGTGCCAGCAGCCCAACTAGCGGGACAGGGGCAGATACGCAGTATTTT | CASSPTSGTGADTQYF
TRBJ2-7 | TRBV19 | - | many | TGTGCCAGTAGTATAGGAGTGGGTACTTACGAGCAGTACTTC | CASSIGVGTYEQYF
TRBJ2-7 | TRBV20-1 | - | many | TGCAGTGCCTCCGGGACTGGAGGCTACGAGCAGTACTTC | CSASGTGGYEQYF
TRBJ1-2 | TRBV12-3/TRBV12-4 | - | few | TGTGCCAGCAGTTCCCGTGGGGGCTACACCTTC | CASSSRGGYTF
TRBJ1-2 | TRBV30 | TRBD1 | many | TGTGCCTGGAGTGTGTGGGGATTTCGACAGGGCAATGGCTACACCTTC | CAWSVWGFRQGNGYTF
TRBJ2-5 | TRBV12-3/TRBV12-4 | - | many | TGTGCCAGCAGTTTCGGGGCAGGGGAGACCCAGTACTTC | CASSFGAGETQYF
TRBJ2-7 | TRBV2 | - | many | TGTGCCGGTCCTTCGCAGTACTTC | CAGPSQYF
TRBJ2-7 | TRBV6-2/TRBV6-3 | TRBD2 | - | TGTGCCACTCGTACTAGCGGGAGTAAGGGCAGCCCCTACGAGCAGTACTTC | CATRTSGSKGSPYEQYF
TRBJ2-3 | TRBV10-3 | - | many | TGTGCCATCAGTGAGGGTATAGGGGCGACAGATACGCAGTATTTT | CAISEGIGATDTQYF